Following are 32 T cell receptor beta chains from one sample sequenced in a study of tissue T cells after allogeneic stem cell transplantation (dated by TCRdb to 2021 to 2024). Sample time point, as interpreted from the label and publication: mouse harvest day 7 after allogeneic transplant. Mouse grafts combined 10^7 T-cell-depleted bone marrow cells with 10^6 splenic CD5+ T cells, given via tail vein injection. Library generation was performed with the immunoSEQ multiplex PCR assay. In its TCRdb copy, this immuneACCESS table keeps in-frame sequences only and misses some clones. Where compared with another copy, unresolved V genes explain less than half of these, and the others have no known cause. Here the sample has thousands of clones; roughly 45% occur a single time. In total, the top ten clones hold around 2% of the sample. The sequenced sample was skin. The receptors here all came from a female BALB/c mouse given C57BL/6 T cells with graft-versus-host disease after an allogeneic hematopoietic cell transplant.

As regards this clone: Each gene name is a mouse one. The read halts 1 residue ahead of the CDR3 end, with the missing end drawn from the germline J gene. The genes are TRBV26 and TRBJ1-4, with 7 bases aligning to TRBD1. J lost 0 bases, V lost 8 bases, and 3 bases had no gene match. CDR1 and CDR2 (germline): KGHPV, FQNQEV (reference sequence). The CDR3 covers 14 residues. CDR3 residues: CASLGQFSNERLFF. The sequenced part of the CDR3 DNA is TGTGCCAGCCTGGGACAGTTTTCCAACGAAAGATTATTT.

This clone was counted a single time. All gene names here are mouse names. The CDR3 end is not reached by the read, which stops 1 residue before it; the germline J gene fills it in. The chain carries TRBV15 and TRBJ1-1, with D unclear. Germline V lookup: CDR1 SGHND, CDR2 FRSKSL. V lost 2 bases and J lost 5, with 6 bases in between. This CDR3 comprises 12 residues. Partial CDR3 DNA: TGTGCCAGCAGTTTAAGTCAGACAGAAGTCTTC. Translating it yields CASSLSQTEVF. The full CDR3 sequence reads CASSLSQTEVFF.

Note on this clone: Gene names refer to mouse genes. The read stops 1 residue short of the end of the CDR3; the missing end is completed from the germline J gene. The chain couples TRBV13-3 to TRBJ2-5, with 8 nucleotides matching TRBD1. V gave up 0 bases and J gave up 6 bases; unmatched junction bases: 3. Germline assignment: CDR1 NNHDY and CDR2 SYVADS. This CDR3 region has 14 residues. CDR3 DNA (partial): TGTGCCAGCAGTGATGAACAGGGGGAGGACACCCAGTAC. It codes for CASSDEQGEDTQY. The full CDR3 is CASSDEQGEDTQYF.

Of note for this clone: Gene labels here are mouse ones. The CDR3 end falls 1 residue outside the read, so it is completed with the germline J gene. The sample holds other DNA sequences that translate to the same CDR3. The chain uses TRBV26 and TRBJ1-3; D not certain. Trimming stripped 2 bases from V and 0 bases from J, with 2 bases between. The CDR3 contains 13 residues. Germline lookup yields CDR1 KGHPV and CDR2 FQNQEV (reference sequence). The CDR3 DNA, read in part, is TGTGCCAGCAGTCTGGATTCTGGAAATACGCTCTAT. It codes for CASSLDSGNTLY. The CDR3 in full is CASSLDSGNTLYF.

This clone was detected a few times. The genes and germline here are from mouse. The read ends 1 residue before the CDR3 terminus; that terminus is restored from the germline J gene. The chain couples TRBV5 to TRBJ2-1; a weak D match, TRBD2 (6 bases). The CDR3 runs 17 residues. Germline CDR1 reads LGHNA; CDR2 reads YNLKQL (reference sequence). Trimming shortened V by 0 bases and J by 0 bases, and 12 bases separated the two germline ends. The DNA read from the CDR3 is TGTGCCAGCAGCCAAGATTGGGCTGGGGTTAACTATGCTGAGCAGTTC. Amino acids: CASSQDWAGVNYAEQF. The entire CDR3 protein reads CASSQDWAGVNYAEQFF.

Details on this clone: Gene names are the mouse ones. The CDR3 end is not reached by the read, which stops 1 residue before it; the germline J gene fills it in. The chain carries TRBV26 and TRBJ1-4, with 8 bases fitting TRBD1. Per germline, CDR1 KGHPV and CDR2 FQNQEV (reference sequence). V trimming: 3 bases; J trimming: 3 bases; junction bases outside the gene matches: 3. CDR3 size: 15 residues. Here the CDR3 reads CASSLRQGTNERLFF. CDR3 DNA (partial): TGTGCCAGCAGTCTCCGACAGGGGACCAACGAAAGATTATTT.

Note on this clone: Gene names are mouse gene names. The CDR3 extends 1 residue past the end of the read, so its final part is completed from the germline J gene. The chain carries TRBV26 and TRBJ2-7; 9 bases match TRBD1. The CDR3 sequence is 13 residues long. Trimming took 4 bases from V and 6 from J; bases not matched to a gene: 4. In germline, CDR1 is KGHPV, CDR2 FQNQEV (reference sequence). This CDR3 reads CASSRDREGEQYF. Incomplete CDR3 DNA: TGTGCCAGCAGTCGGGACAGGGAGGGTGAACAGTAC.

This clone has more than one count but fewer than ten. Gene names are the mouse ones. The observed sequence ends 1 residue before the CDR3 terminus, with the missing tail filled in from the germline J gene. The sample holds other DNA sequences that translate to the same CDR3. The rearrangement uses TRBV26 and TRBJ2-4; tentatively, D is TRBD1 (5 bases). The germline V gene has CDR1 KGHPV and CDR2 FQNQEV (reference sequence). The germline V and J ends were trimmed by 2 bases and 0 bases, with 6 bases remaining between them. This CDR3 has 14 amino acids. CDR3 sequence: CASSLAGSQNTLYF. The CDR3 DNA, read in part, is TGTGCCAGCAGTCTGGCAGGGAGTCAAAACACCTTGTAC.

Worth noting for this clone: Gene names refer to mouse genes. Sequencing ends 1 residue short of the CDR3 end; the germline J gene provides the rest. The chain recombines TRBV2 with TRBJ2-7, with 12 bases that match TRBD1. This CDR3 is built from 13 residues. Germline trimming cut 4 bases from V and 7 bases from J; bases unmatched to any gene: 2. Per germline, CDR1 LGHNA and CDR2 YSYQKL. The CDR3 sequence: CASSRDRGREQYF. The part of the CDR3 DNA that was read is TGTGCCAGCAGCCGGGACAGGGGGCGAGAACAGTAC.

Remarks on this clone: Genes here carry mouse names. The CDR3 end lies 1 residue beyond the end of the read and is filled in from the germline J gene. V is TRBV3 and J is TRBJ1-2, with TRBD1 identical over 10 bases. Germline-derived CDR1 and CDR2 are SNHLY and FYNGKV (reference sequence). Trimming removed 4 bases from V and 1 base from J; junction bases left unmatched: 0. CDR3 size: 14 residues. The sequenced part of the CDR3 DNA is TGTGCCAGCAGCTGGGACAGGGGAAACTCCGACTACACC. Translation: CASSWDRGNSDYT. The entire CDR3 protein is CASSWDRGNSDYTF.

Notes on this clone: Mouse gene names apply. The sequence runs out 1 residue before the end of the CDR3; the remainder is reconstructed from the germline J gene. This rearrangement joins TRBV13-2 to TRBJ1-1; no clear D. The CDR3 consists of 13 residues. Germline CDR1 is NNHNN and CDR2 is SYGAGS (reference sequence). Trimming stripped 3 bases from V and 0 bases from J, with 6 bases between. Incomplete CDR3 DNA: TGTGCCAGCGGTGGGAAATCAAACACAGAAGTCTTC. Translating it yields CASGGKSNTEVF. The whole CDR3 protein is CASGGKSNTEVFF.

Concerning this clone itself: The listed genes are named as in mouse. CDR3: CASSSNQNTLYF. The part of the CDR3 DNA that was read is TGTGCCAGCAGCTCGAATCAAAACACCTTGTAC. The genes are TRBV3 and TRBJ2-4; D call uncertain. From the germline J gene comes the end of the CDR3, since the read stops 1 residue before it. The CDR3 length is 12 residues. The V gene lost 4 bases and the J gene lost 2 bases, with 4 bases spanning the gap. Germline loops: CDR1 SNHLY, CDR2 FYNGKV (reference sequence).

On this clone itself: Mouse gene names and germline throughout. The read stops 1 residue short of the end of the CDR3; the missing end is completed from the germline J gene. The J gene is TRBJ2-4, the V gene TRBV13-3; no firm D call. This CDR3 comprises 12 residues. Trimming took off 5 bases at V and 0 bases at J, with 4 bases between the two ends. Per germline, CDR1 NNHDY and CDR2 SYVADS. The CDR3 reads CASRQSQNTLYF. CDR3 DNA (partial): TGTGCCAGCAGACAGAGTCAAAACACCTTGTAC.

This clone was counted between two and nine times. Gene names and germline match the mouse. The read terminates 1 residue ahead of where the CDR3 ends, so the germline J gene completes it. The chain has TRBV26 and TRBJ2-3, with D perhaps TRBD1 (6 bases). The ends were cut back, 2 bases at V and 5 bases at J, with 8 bases in the middle. This CDR3 comprises 13 residues. In germline, CDR1 is KGHPV, CDR2 FQNQEV (reference sequence). The covered CDR3 bases are TGTGCCAGCAGTCTGAACAGGGAAGAAACGCTGTAT. It codes for CASSLNREETLY. The full CDR3 is CASSLNREETLYF. Using reference TRBV26 and TRBJ2-3 for the parts outside the CDR3, the full variable domain is NSKVIQTPRYLVKGQGQKAKMRCIPEKGHPVVFWYQQNKNNEFKFLINFQNQEVLQQIDMTEKRFSAECPSNSPCSLEIQSSEAGDSALYLCASSLNREETLYFGSGTRLTVL.

Of note for this clone: Gene labels here are mouse ones. The missing CDR3 end, 1 residue past where the read stops, is filled in from the germline J gene. This chain connects TRBV26 to TRBJ1-1; D perhaps matches TRBD1 (6 bases). The CDR3 runs 13 residues. Looked up from germline, CDR1 is KGHPV and CDR2 is FQNQEV (reference sequence). Trimming removed 6 bases at V and 4 bases at J, with 12 bases between. The sequenced CDR3 bases are TGTGCCAGCAGCCGCGGGACAATCACAGAAGTCTTC. Protein: CASSRGTITEVF. The full CDR3 is CASSRGTITEVFF.

With respect to this clone: Gene names are the mouse ones. The CDR3 end falls 1 residue outside the read, so it is completed with the germline J gene. The chain recombines TRBV14 with TRBJ2-1, with TRBD2 matching over 13 bases. Germline CDR1 reads SGHDT; CDR2 reads FRDEAV. Losses at the gene ends were 1 base for V and 0 bases for J; bases not matched to a gene: 4. The CDR3 is made up of 18 amino acids. The chain's CDR3 is CASSFGTGGGPNYAEQFF. CDR3 DNA (partial): TGTGCCAGCAGTTTCGGGACTGGGGGGGGCCCTAACTATGCTGAGCAGTTC.

As to this clone: Gene names are the mouse ones. The missing CDR3 end, 1 residue past where the read stops, is filled in from the germline J gene. The rearrangement joins TRBV1 to TRBJ1-5, with 10 bases lining up with TRBD1. This CDR3 is 14 amino acids long. J gave up 6 bases and V 4 bases, and 3 bases lay outside the gene matches. Germline assignment: CDR1 NSQYPW and CDR2 LRSPGD (reference sequence). The part of the CDR3 DNA that was read is TGCACCTGCAGTGGCCGGGACAGGGGCCAGGCTCCGCTT. This translates into CTCSGRDRGQAPL. The full CDR3 reads CTCSGRDRGQAPLF.

Note on this clone: Any gene name here is a mouse gene name. From the germline J gene comes the end of the CDR3, since the read stops 1 residue before it. The chain recombines TRBV13-2 with TRBJ1-6; TRBD1 matches 7 bases. TRBJ1-6 carries the ORF label, with uncertain function. This CDR3 comprises 16 residues. The V segment lost 1 base and the J segment 0 bases; nucleotides outside the gene matches: 1. The germline V gene has CDR1 NNHNN and CDR2 SYGAGS (reference sequence). The CDR3 is CASGDSGGSYNSPLYF. CDR3 DNA (partial): TGTGCCAGCGGTGATTCAGGGGGTTCCTATAATTCGCCCCTCTAC.

Concerning this clone itself: Mouse names are used for the genes. The read finishes 1 residue shy of the CDR3 end, and the germline J gene is used to complete it. This chain connects TRBV3 to TRBJ2-4; D remains ambiguous. The V end lost 0 bases, the J end lost 2 bases, and 6 bases lay between the germline ends. The CDR3 is 14 residues long. CDR1 is SNHLY, CDR2 FYNGKV, per germline (reference sequence). The chain's CDR3 is CASSLAGNQNTLYF. CDR3 DNA, as far as it was read: TGTGCCAGCAGCTTAGCTGGGAATCAAAACACCTTGTAC.

By sample fraction, this clone is medium-sized. Gene names and germline match the mouse. The read ends 1 residue before the CDR3 terminus; that terminus is restored from the germline J gene. The V and J genes are TRBV26 and TRBJ2-4, with D uncertain. The germline CDR1 and CDR2 sequences are KGHPV and FQNQEV (reference sequence). Trimming pared 0 bases from V and 1 base from J, leaving 8 bases between. This CDR3 region has 15 residues. The sequenced part of the CDR3 DNA is TGTGCCAGCAGTCTGTCGTGGGTCGGTCAAAACACCTTGTAC. It encodes CASSLSWVGQNTLY. The full CDR3 protein is CASSLSWVGQNTLYF.

As concerns this clone: Gene and germline names: mouse. The CDR3 loop reads CASGDHQGTEVFF. The CDR3 bases that were read are TGTGCCAGCGGTGATCATCAGGGAACAGAAGTCTTC. The chain joins TRBV13-2 to TRBJ1-1; a weak D match, TRBD1 (5 bases). The CDR3 end lies 1 residue beyond the end of the read and is filled in from the germline J gene. The CDR3 runs to 13 residues. Trimming removed 1 base at V and 5 bases at J, with 9 bases between. CDR1 is NNHNN and CDR2 is SYGAGS in the germline V gene (reference sequence).

On this clone: Gene names follow the mouse nomenclature. The sequenced fragment ends 1 residue before the CDR3 boundary, so the rest is inferred from the germline J gene. The chain uses TRBV26 and TRBJ2-3; the match to TRBD1 covers 9 bases. Germline CDR1 reads KGHPV; CDR2 reads FQNQEV (reference sequence). This CDR3 is built from 15 residues. The J segment lost 0 bases and the V segment lost 3 bases, leaving 1 base of the junction unmatched. The CDR3 here is CASSLGQGSAETLYF. The CDR3 DNA, read in part, is TGTGCCAGCAGTCTCGGACAGGGGAGTGCAGAAACGCTGTAT.

Worth noting for this clone: Mouse names are used for the genes. The read finishes 1 residue shy of the CDR3 end, and the germline J gene is used to complete it. The chain couples TRBV13-2 to TRBJ2-3, with D hard to call. Germline lookup yields CDR1 NNHNN and CDR2 SYGAGS (reference sequence). V was cut by 3 bases and J by 0 bases, with 8 bases left in between. This CDR3 has 14 residues. This CDR3 is CASGGWVSAETLYF. The covered CDR3 bases are TGTGCCAGCGGTGGGTGGGTGAGTGCAGAAACGCTGTAT.

Of note for this clone: These gene names are mouse names. The read stops 1 residue short of the end of the CDR3; the missing end is completed from the germline J gene. This chain joins TRBV19 and TRBJ2-3; D gene unclear. The length of the CDR3 is 14 residues. Germline V lookup: CDR1 FNHDT, CDR2 SITEND (reference sequence). V lost 1 base, J lost 0 bases, and 6 bases lay in between. The CDR3 is CASSISRSAETLYF. The CDR3 DNA, read in part, is TGTGCCAGCAGTATAAGCAGAAGTGCAGAAACGCTGTAT.

Notes on this clone: Genes and germline come from the mouse. With the read ending 1 residue before the CDR3 end, the germline J gene is used to fill in that end. The chain is built from TRBV4 and TRBJ2-4; tentative D call: TRBD2 (6 bases). The CDR3 is 14 amino acids. The V gene lost 4 bases and the J gene lost 0 bases, with 8 bases spanning the gap. CDR1 is LGHDT and CDR2 is YNNKQL in the germline V gene (reference sequence). The sequenced CDR3 bases are TGTGCCAGCAGCTCCTGGGGTAGTCAAAACACCTTGTAC. Residues: CASSSWGSQNTLY. The CDR3 reads in full as CASSSWGSQNTLYF.

As concerns this clone: Mouse gene names and germline throughout. The sequence runs out 1 residue before the end of the CDR3; the remainder is reconstructed from the germline J gene. This chain connects TRBV4 to TRBJ1-5; TRBD1 aligns across 11 bases. There are 15 residues in the CDR3. Trimming at V came to 6 bases and at J to 3 bases, leaving 4 bases not matched to a gene. Germline lookup yields CDR1 LGHDT and CDR2 YNNKQL (reference sequence). Partial CDR3 DNA: TGTGCCAGCAGTCAGGACAGGGGGCTCAACCAGGCTCCGCTT. It yields the protein CASSQDRGLNQAPL. The full CDR3 protein reads CASSQDRGLNQAPLF. The variable domain in full, with the rest retrieved from reference TRBV4 and TRBJ1-5, is ETAVFQTPNYHVTQVGNEVSFNCKQTLGHDTMYWYKQDSKKLLKIMFSYNNKQLIVNETVPRRFSPQSSDKAHLNLRIKSVEPEDSAVYLCASSQDRGLNQAPLFGEGTRLSVL.

Notes on this clone: Mouse gene names apply. The DNA ends 1 residue before the CDR3 does, and the rest of the CDR3 is filled in from the germline J gene. V gene TRBV13-3 combines with J gene TRBJ2-4, with 7 positions matching TRBD1. The ends lost 0 bases at V and 5 bases at J; junction bases unmatched: 0. Germline V gene sequence: CDR1 NNHDY, CDR2 SYVADS. CDR3 size: 13 residues. CDR3 residues: CASSDDRGNTLYF. The CDR3 bases that were read are TGTGCCAGCAGTGATGACAGGGGAAACACCTTGTAC.

With respect to this clone: Genes and germline are mouse. The read stops 1 residue short of the end of the CDR3; the missing end is completed from the germline J gene. J is TRBJ1-1 and V is TRBV26; 12 bases line up with TRBD1. Losses at the gene ends were 6 bases for V and 5 bases for J; bases not matched to a gene: 4. The CDR3 sequence is 14 residues long. Germline values: CDR1 KGHPV, CDR2 FQNQEV (reference sequence). Partial CDR3 DNA: TGTGCCAGCAGCCAGGGACAGGGGGCGACAGAAGTCTTC. Translated, it gives CASSQGQGATEVF. The whole CDR3 reads CASSQGQGATEVFF. The whole variable domain, remainder taken from reference TRBV26 and TRBJ1-1, is NSKVIQTPRYLVKGQGQKAKMRCIPEKGHPVVFWYQQNKNNEFKFLINFQNQEVLQQIDMTEKRFSAECPSNSPCSLEIQSSEAGDSALYLCASSQGQGATEVFFGKGTRLTVV.

This clone has more than one count but fewer than ten. Gene and germline names: mouse. The CDR3 is cut off 1 residue early in the read; its end comes from the germline J gene. The chain couples TRBV29 to TRBJ2-5; TRBD2 aligns across 8 bases. The CDR3 runs to 17 residues. Germline V lookup: CDR1 MSHET, CDR2 SYDVDS. V lost 5 bases and J lost 0; bases outside the gene matches: 10. CDR3 DNA, as far as it was read: TGTGCTAGCAGTATAACCCTGGACTGGGTTAACCAAGACACCCAGTAC. Its protein product is CASSITLDWVNQDTQY. The full CDR3 protein reads CASSITLDWVNQDTQYF. Full variable domain (outside the CDR3, taken from reference TRBV29 and TRBJ2-5): DMKVTQMPRYLIKRMGENVLLECGQDMSHETMYWYRQDPGLGLQLIYISYDVDSNSEGDIPKGYRVSRKKREHFSLILDSAKTNQTSVYFCASSITLDWVNQDTQYFGPGTRLLVL.

This clone has only one observation. The gene names here belong to mouse. The read ends 1 residue before the CDR3 terminus; that terminus is restored from the germline J gene. The chain recombines TRBV29 with TRBJ1-1; TRBD1 might be the D (5 bases). Germline loops: CDR1 MSHET, CDR2 SYDVDS. The CDR3 spans 13 residues. V lost 2 bases and J lost 1, with 5 bases in between. The CDR3 reads CASSLRGNTEVFF. The CDR3 DNA, read in part, is TGTGCTAGCAGTTTAAGGGGGAACACAGAAGTCTTC.

Details on this clone: Gene names follow the mouse nomenclature. The read terminates 1 residue ahead of where the CDR3 ends, so the germline J gene completes it. V usage is TRBV16 and J usage is TRBJ2-2; no firm D call. In germline, CDR1 is SGHSA, CDR2 FRNQAP. The V gene lost 1 base and the J gene lost 0 bases, with 6 bases spanning the gap. There are 15 residues in the CDR3. The CDR3 here is CASSLVPTNTGQLYF. CDR3 bases read: TGTGCAAGCAGCTTAGTCCCAACAAACACCGGGCAGCTCTAC.

With regard to this clone: Genes here carry mouse names. The read finishes 1 residue shy of the CDR3 end, and the germline J gene is used to complete it. The chain couples TRBV3 to TRBJ2-1; D unclear. Per germline, CDR1 SNHLY and CDR2 FYNGKV (reference sequence). The CDR3 loop spans 14 amino acids. V lost 4 bases to trimming and J lost 3 bases, with 10 bases between them. Incomplete CDR3 DNA: TGTGCCAGCAGCTCTCTAGGGTTCTATGCTGAGCAGTTC. It yields the protein CASSSLGFYAEQF. Given in full, the CDR3 is CASSSLGFYAEQFF.